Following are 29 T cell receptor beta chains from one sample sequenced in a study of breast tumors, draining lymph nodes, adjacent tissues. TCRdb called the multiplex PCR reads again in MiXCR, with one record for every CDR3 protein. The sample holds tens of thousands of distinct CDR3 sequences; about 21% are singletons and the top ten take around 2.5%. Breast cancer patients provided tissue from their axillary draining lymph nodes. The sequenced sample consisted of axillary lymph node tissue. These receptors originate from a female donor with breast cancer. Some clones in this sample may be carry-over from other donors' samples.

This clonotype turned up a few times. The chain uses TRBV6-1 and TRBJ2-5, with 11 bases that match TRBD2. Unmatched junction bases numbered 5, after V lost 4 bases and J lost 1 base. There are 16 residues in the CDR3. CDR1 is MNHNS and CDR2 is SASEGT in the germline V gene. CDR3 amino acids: CASSAYSGRAQETQYF. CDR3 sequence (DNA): TGTGCCAGCAGTGCGTATAGCGGGAGGGCCCAAGAGACCCAGTACTTC.

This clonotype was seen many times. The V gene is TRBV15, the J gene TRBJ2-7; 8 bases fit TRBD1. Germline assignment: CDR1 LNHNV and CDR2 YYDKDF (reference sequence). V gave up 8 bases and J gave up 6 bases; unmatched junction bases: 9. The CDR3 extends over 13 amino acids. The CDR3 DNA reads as TGTGCCACCCGAGACAGGGGTTCCGTCGAGCAGTACTTC. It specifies CATRDRGSVEQYF.

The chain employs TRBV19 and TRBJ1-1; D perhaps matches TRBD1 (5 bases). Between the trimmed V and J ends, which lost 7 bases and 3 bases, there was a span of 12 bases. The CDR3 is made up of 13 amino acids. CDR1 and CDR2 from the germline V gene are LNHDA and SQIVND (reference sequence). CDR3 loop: CASTPPGYTEAFF. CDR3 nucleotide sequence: TGTGCCAGTACCCCTCCAGGGTACACTGAAGCTTTCTTT.

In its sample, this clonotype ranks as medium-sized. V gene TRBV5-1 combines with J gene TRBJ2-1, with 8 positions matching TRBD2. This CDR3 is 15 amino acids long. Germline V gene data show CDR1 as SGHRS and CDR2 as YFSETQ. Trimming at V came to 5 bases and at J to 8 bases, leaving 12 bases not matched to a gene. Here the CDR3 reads CASRSGSGSRYEQFF. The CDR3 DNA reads TGCGCCAGCAGAAGTGGCAGCGGGAGTCGCTATGAGCAGTTCTTC. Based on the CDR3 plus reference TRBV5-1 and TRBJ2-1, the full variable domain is KAGVTQTPRYLIKTRGQQVTLSCSPISGHRSVSWYQQTPGQGLQFLFEYFSETQRNKGNFPGRFSGRQFSNSRSEMNVSTLELGDSALYLCASRSGSGSRYEQFFGPGTRLTVL.

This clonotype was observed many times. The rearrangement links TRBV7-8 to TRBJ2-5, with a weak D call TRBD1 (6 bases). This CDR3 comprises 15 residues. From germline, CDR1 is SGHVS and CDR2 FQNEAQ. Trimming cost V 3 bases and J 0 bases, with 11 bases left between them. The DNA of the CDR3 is TGTGCCAGCAGCTTGGGACAAGGAAACCAAGAGACCCAGTACTTC. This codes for CASSLGQGNQETQYF.

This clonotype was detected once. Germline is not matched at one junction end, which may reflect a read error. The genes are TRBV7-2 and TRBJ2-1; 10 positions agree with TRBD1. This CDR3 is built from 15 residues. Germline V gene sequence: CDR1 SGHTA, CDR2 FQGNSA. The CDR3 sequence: CASGSDRGAYNEQFF. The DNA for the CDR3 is TGTGCCAGCGGCTCGGACAGGGGGGCGTACAATGAGCAGTTCTTT.

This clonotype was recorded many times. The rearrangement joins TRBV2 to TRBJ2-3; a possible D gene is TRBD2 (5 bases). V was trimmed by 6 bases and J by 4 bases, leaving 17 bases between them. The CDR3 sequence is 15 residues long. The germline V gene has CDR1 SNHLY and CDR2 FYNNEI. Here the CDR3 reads CASSRFLGVADTQYF. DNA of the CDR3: TGTGCCAGCAGCCGGTTCCTCGGGGTCGCAGATACGCAGTATTTT.

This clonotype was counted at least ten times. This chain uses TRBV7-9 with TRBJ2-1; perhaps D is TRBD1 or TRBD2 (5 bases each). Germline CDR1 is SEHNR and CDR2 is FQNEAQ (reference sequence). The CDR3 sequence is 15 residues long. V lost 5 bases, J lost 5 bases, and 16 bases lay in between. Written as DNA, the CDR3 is TGTGCCAGCAGCCCGCCTTTCATGGGACACAATGAGCAGTTCTTC. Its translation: CASSPPFMGHNEQFF.

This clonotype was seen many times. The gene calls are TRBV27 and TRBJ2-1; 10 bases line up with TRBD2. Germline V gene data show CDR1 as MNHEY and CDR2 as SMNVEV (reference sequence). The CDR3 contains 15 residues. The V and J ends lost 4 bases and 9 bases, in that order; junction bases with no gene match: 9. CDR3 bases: TGTGCCAGCAGTTCATCTAGCGGGAGTCTGGGTGAGCAGTTCTTC. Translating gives CASSSSSGSLGEQFF.

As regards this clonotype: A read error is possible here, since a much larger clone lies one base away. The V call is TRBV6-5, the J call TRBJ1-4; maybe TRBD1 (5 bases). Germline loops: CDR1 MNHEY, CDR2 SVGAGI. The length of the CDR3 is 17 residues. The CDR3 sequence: CASSSRLRGLGTEKLSF. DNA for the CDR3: TGTGCCAGCAGTTCGCGTTTAAGAGGGTTGGGGACCGAAAAACTGTCTTTT.

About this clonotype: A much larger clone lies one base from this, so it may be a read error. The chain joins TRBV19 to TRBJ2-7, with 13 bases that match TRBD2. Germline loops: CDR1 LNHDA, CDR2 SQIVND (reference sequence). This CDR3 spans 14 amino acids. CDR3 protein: CAGSTPGLAGEQYF. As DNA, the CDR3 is TGTGCCGGTAGTACCCCGGGACTAGCGGGGGAGCAGTACTTC.

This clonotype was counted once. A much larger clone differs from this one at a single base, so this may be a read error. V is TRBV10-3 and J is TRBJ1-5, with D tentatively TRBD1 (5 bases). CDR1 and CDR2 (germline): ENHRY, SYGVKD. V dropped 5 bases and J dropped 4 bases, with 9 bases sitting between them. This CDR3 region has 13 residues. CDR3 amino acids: CAISPAGNQPQHF. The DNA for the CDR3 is TGTGCCATCAGTCCGGCAGGGAATCAGCCCCAGCATTTT.

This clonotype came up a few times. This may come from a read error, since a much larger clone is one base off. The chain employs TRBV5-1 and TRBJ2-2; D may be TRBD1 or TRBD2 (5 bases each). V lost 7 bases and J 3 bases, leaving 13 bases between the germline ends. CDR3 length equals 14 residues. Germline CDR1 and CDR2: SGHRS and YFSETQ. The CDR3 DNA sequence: TGCGCCAGCGAGGGACGGCCCTACACCGGGGAGCTGTTTTTT. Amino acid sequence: CASEGRPYTGELFF.

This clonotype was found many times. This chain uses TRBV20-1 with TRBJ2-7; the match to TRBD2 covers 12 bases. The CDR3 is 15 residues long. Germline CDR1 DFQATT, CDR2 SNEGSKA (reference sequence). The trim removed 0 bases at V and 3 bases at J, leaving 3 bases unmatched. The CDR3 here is CSAREGLAGLYEQYF. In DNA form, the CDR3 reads TGCAGTGCTAGAGAAGGACTAGCGGGACTCTACGAGCAGTACTTC.

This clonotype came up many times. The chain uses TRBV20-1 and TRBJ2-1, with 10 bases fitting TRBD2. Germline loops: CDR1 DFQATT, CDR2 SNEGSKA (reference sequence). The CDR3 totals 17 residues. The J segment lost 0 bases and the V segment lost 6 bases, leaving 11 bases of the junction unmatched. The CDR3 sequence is CSALGLAGATSYNEQFF. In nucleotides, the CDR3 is TGCAGTGCCCTAGGTCTAGCGGGAGCCACCTCCTACAATGAGCAGTTCTTC.

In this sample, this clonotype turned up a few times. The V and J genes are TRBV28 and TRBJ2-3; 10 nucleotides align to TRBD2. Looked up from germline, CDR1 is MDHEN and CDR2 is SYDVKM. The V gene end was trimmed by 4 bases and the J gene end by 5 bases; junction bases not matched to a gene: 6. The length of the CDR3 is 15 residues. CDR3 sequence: CASSSAGGPLDTQYF. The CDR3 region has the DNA TGTGCCAGCAGTTCAGCGGGAGGGCCCTTAGATACGCAGTATTTT.

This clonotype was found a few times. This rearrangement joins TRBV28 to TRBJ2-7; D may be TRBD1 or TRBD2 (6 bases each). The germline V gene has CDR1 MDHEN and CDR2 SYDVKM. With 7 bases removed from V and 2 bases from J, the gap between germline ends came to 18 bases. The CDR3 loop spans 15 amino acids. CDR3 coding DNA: TGTGCCAGCACCGTTACCGGAGGGGGTCCCTACGAGCAGTACTTC. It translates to CASTVTGGGPYEQYF. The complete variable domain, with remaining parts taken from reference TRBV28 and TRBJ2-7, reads DVKVTQSSRYLVKRTGEKVFLECVQDMDHENMFWYRQDPGLGLRLIYFSYDVKMKEKGDIPEGYSVSREKKERFSLILESASTNQTSMYLCASTVTGGGPYEQYFGPGTRLTVT.

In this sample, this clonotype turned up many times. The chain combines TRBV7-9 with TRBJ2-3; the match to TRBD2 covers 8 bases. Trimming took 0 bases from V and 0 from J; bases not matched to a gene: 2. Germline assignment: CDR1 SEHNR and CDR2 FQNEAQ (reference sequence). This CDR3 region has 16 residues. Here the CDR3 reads CASSLAPSGSTDTQYF. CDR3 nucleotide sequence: TGTGCCAGCAGCTTAGCTCCTAGCGGGAGCACAGATACGCAGTATTTT.

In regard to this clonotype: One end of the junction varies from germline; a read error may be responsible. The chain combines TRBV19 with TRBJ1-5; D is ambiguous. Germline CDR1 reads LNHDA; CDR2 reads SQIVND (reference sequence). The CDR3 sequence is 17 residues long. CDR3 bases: TGTGCCAGTAGTCTCCTCGGAATGGGTCGGAGCAATCGGCCCCAGCATTTT. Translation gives CASSLLGMGRSNRPQHF.

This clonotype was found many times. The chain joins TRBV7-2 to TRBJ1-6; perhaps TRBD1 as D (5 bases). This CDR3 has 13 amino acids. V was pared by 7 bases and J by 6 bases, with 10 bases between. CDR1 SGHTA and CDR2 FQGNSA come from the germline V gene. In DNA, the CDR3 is TGTGCCAGCACTAAAAGGGGTAATTCACCCCTCCACTTT. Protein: CASTKRGNSPLHF. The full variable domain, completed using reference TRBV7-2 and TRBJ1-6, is GAGVSQSPSNKVTEKGKDVELRCDPISGHTALYWYRQSLGQGLEFLIYFQGNSAPDKSGLPSDRFSAERTGGSVSTLTIQRTQQEDSAVYLCASTKRGNSPLHFGNGTRLTVT.

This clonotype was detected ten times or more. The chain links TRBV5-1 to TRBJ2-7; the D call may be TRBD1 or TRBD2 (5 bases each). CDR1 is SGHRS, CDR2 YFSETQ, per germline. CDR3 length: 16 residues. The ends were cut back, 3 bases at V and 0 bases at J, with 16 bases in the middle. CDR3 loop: CASSSHGAADSYEQYF. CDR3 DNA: TGCGCCAGCAGCTCTCACGGGGCAGCCGACTCCTACGAGCAGTACTTC. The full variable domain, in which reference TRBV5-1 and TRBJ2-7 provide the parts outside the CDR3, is KAGVTQTPRYLIKTRGQQVTLSCSPISGHRSVSWYQQTPGQGLQFLFEYFSETQRNKGNFPGRFSGRQFSNSRSEMNVSTLELGDSALYLCASSSHGAADSYEQYFGPGTRLTVT.

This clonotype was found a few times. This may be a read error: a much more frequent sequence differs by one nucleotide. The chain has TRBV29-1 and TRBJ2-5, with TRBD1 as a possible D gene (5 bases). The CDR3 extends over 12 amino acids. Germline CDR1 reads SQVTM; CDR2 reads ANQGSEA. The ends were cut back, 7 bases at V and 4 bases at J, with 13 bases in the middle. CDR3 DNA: TGCAGCGCCTGGACAAGGGGAGAGACCCAGTACTTC. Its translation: CSAWTRGETQYF. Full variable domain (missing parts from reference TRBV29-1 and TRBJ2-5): SAVISQKPSRDICQRGTSLTIQCQVDSQVTMMFWYRQQPGQSLTLIATANQGSEATYESGFVIDKFPISRPNLTFSTLTVSNMSPEDSSIYLCSAWTRGETQYFGPGTRLLVL.

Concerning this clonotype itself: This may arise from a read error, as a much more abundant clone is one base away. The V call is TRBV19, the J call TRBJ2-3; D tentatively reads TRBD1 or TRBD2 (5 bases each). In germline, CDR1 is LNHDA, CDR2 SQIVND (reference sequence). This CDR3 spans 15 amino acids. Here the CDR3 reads CASSISGASTDAQYF. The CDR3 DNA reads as TGTGCCAGTAGTATATCCGGGGCCAGCACAGATGCGCAGTATTTT.

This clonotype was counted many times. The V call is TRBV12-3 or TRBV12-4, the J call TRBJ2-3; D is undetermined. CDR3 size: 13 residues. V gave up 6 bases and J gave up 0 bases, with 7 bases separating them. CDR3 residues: CASSLFSTDTQYF. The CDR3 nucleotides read TGTGCCAGCAGCCTGTTTAGCACAGATACGCAGTATTTT.

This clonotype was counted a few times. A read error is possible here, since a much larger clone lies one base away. This CDR3 reads CASSAPDSARAYEQYF. The CDR3 bases are TGTGCCAGCAGCGCCCCGGACAGCGCCCGTGCCTACGAGCAGTACTTC. This chain links TRBV5-6 with TRBJ2-7; D is perhaps TRBD1 (6 bases). Germline-derived CDR1 and CDR2 are SGHDT and YYEEEE. The V gene lost 4 bases and the J gene lost 2 bases, with 19 bases spanning the gap. The CDR3 length is 16 residues.

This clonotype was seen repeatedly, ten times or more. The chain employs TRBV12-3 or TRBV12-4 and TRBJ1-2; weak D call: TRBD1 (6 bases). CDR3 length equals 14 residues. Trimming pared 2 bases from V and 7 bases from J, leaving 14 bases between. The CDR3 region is CASSLSGERSGYTF. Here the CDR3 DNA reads TGTGCCAGCAGTTTATCAGGGGAGAGAAGTGGCTACACCTTC.

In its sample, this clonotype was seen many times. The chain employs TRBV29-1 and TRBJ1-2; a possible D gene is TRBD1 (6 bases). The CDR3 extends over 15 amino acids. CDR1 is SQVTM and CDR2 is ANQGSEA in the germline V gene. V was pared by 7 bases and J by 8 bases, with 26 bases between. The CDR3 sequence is CSARGLQSSGHGYTF. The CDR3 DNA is TGCAGCGCACGGGGGCTCCAGAGCTCGGGACACGGCTACACCTTC.

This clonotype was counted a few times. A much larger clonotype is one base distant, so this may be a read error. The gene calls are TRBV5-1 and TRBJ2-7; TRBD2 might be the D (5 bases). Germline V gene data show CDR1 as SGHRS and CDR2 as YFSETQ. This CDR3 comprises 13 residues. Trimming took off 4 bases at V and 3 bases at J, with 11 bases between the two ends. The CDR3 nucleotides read TGCGCCAGCAGCCTAGCTCCGGGCTACGAGCAGTACTTC. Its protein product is CASSLAPGYEQYF.

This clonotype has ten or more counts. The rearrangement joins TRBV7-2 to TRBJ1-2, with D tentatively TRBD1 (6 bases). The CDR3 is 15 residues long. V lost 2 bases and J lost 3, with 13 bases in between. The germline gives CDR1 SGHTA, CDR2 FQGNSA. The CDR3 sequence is CASSLLGGRDYGYTF. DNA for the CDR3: TGTGCCAGCAGCTTATTGGGGGGGCGCGACTATGGCTACACCTTC.